Presented here are 26 T cell receptor beta chains from one specimen sequenced in a study of TIL therapy for anti-PD-1-resistant metastatic lung cancer (dated by TCRdb to the early 2020s). In light of the paper, this sample's time point label describes: pre-treatment sample, taken before nivolumab and TIL therapy. TCR beta CDR3 regions were amplified from genomic DNA with the immunoSEQ v3 hsTCRB kit using bias-controlled multiplex PCR. Sourced from immuneACCESS, this table was stored by TCRdb with only in-frame sequences that have V and J called. A share of the clones is absent; for the studies checked, an unresolved V gene accounts for under half, and the remainder has no known explanation. This sample is represented by just over 20,000 clones; 78% of them were singletons. Of the sample, around 6.8% is held by the ten largest clones. The sample here was blood, taken at baseline. Receptors originate from a person aged 25 to 80 with non-small cell lung cancer.

The sample holds a few counts of this clone. The chain links TRBV19 to TRBJ1-2; no clear D gene. CDR1 is LNHDA and CDR2 is SQIVND in the germline V gene (reference sequence). The CDR3 has 13 amino acids. V lost 2 bases and J lost 2, with 6 bases in between. DNA for the CDR3: TGTGCCAGTAGTATATTGGGGAACTATGGCTACACCTTC. Its translation is CASSILGNYGYTF. The whole variable domain, remainder taken from reference TRBV19 and TRBJ1-2, is DGGITQSPKYLFRKEGQNVTLSCEQNLNHDAMYWYRQDPGQGLRLIYYSQIVNDFQKGDIAEGYSVSREKKESFPLTVTSAQKNPTAFYLCASSILGNYGYTFGSGTRLTVV.

The chain employs TRBV7-7 and TRBJ2-3; no reliable D call. From germline, CDR1 is SSHAT and CDR2 FNYEAQ (reference sequence). The V gene lost 2 bases and the J gene lost 3 bases, with 6 bases spanning the gap. There are 13 residues in the CDR3. In nucleotides, the CDR3 is TGTGCCAGCAGCTTAAGTCGGACAGATACGCAGTATTTT. Protein: CASSLSRTDTQYF. The variable domain in full, completed from reference TRBV7-7 and TRBJ2-3, reads GAGVSQSPRYKVTKRGQDVTLRCDPISSHATLYWYQQALGQGPEFLTYFNYEAQPDKSGLPSDRFSAERPEGSISTLTIQRTEQRDSAMYRCASSLSRTDTQYFGPGTRLTVL.

The chain employs TRBV7-9 and TRBJ2-7; 10 bases fit TRBD1. Trimming took 5 bases from V and 2 from J; bases not matched to a gene: 6. Germline V lookup: CDR1 SEHNR, CDR2 FQNEAQ (reference sequence). The length of the CDR3 is 15 residues. In DNA form, the CDR3 reads TGTGCCAGCAGCCAGCCGGGGACAGGGGCCTACGAGCAGTACTTC. Translating it yields CASSQPGTGAYEQYF.

This chain connects TRBV7-2 to TRBJ1-2; D not resolved. The CDR3 covers 17 residues. Germline V CDR1 and CDR2: SGHTA, FQGNSA. Trimming left V 1 base short and J 2 bases short, with 17 bases between. CDR3 bases: TGTGCCAGCAGCTTAGGGGTTTGGGTGAATCTCAACTATGGCTACACCTTC. Its protein product is CASSLGVWVNLNYGYTF.

The J gene is TRBJ1-2, the V gene TRBV4-2, with TRBD1 as a possible D gene (6 bases). Deletions cut 1 base from V and 4 bases from J, with 13 bases between. The CDR3 is 15 residues long. CDR1 is LGHNA, CDR2 YNFKEQ, per germline. The CDR3 DNA follows: TGTGCCAGCAGCCAAGGGCTAACAGGGCGCTATGGCTACACCTTC. Its translation is CASSQGLTGRYGYTF.

Here the CDR3 DNA reads TGTGCCAGCAGTTACGGGGGCAGGAACACTGAAGCTTTCTTT. This translates into CASSYGGRNTEAFF. This chain connects TRBV6-5 to TRBJ1-1; a possible D gene is TRBD1 (6 bases). The CDR3 runs to 14 residues. With 2 bases removed from V and 1 base from J, the gap between germline ends came to 8 bases. Germline V gene sequence: CDR1 MNHEY, CDR2 SVGAGI.

The rearrangement links TRBV30 to TRBJ2-3; possible D gene TRBD2, 6 bases. The germline V gene encodes CDR1 GTSNPN and CDR2 SVGIG (reference sequence). Trimming removed 2 bases from V and 2 bases from J, with 23 bases in between. The CDR3 runs 18 residues. Written as DNA, the CDR3 is TGTGCCTGGAGTAGTCTAAGAGAAAGCGGGCGTTACACAGATACGCAGTATTTT. Protein sequence: CAWSSLRESGRYTDTQYF.

The V and J genes are TRBV5-4 and TRBJ2-6, with 7 nucleotides matching TRBD1. V shed 4 bases, J shed 3 bases, and the junction held 4 bases outside the gene matches. In germline, CDR1 is SGHNT, CDR2 YYREEE (reference sequence). This CDR3 is 15 amino acids long. The CDR3 loop is CASSPRDSGANVLTF. CDR3 in DNA: TGTGCCAGCAGCCCAAGGGACAGTGGGGCCAACGTCCTGACTTTC.

This clone occurred a few times. This chain links TRBV28 with TRBJ1-2; 12 bases are shared with TRBD1. CDR1 and CDR2 (germline): MDHEN, SYDVKM. The CDR3 runs 16 residues. V lost 1 base and J lost 7; bases outside the gene matches: 7. CDR3 sequence: CASSLLAGQGARGYTF. The CDR3 DNA reads as TGTGCCAGCAGTTTATTGGCGGGACAGGGGGCGCGTGGCTACACCTTC.

This clone was seen a few times. This sequence joins TRBV6-4 and TRBJ1-2, with 8 bases aligning to TRBD1. Germline values: CDR1 MRHNA, CDR2 SNTAGT. The CDR3 extends over 13 amino acids. The ends lost 6 bases at V and 2 bases at J; junction bases unmatched: 2. CDR3 protein: CASSRTGNYGYTF. The CDR3 DNA reads TGTGCCAGCAGCAGGACAGGGAACTATGGCTACACCTTC.

This sequence joins TRBV11-3 and TRBJ2-5; 10 bases are a match to TRBD2. The end of the DNA aligns better with TRBJ2-7, so the J call may be wrong. Germline CDR1 is SGHNT and CDR2 is YENEEA. The CDR3 loop spans 15 amino acids. The chain's CDR3 is CASSFASGGSYEQYF. CDR3 coding DNA: TGTGCCAGCAGCTTTGCTAGCGGGGGCTCCTACGAGCAGTACTTC.

The gene calls are TRBV7-2 and TRBJ2-6; D is undetermined. Germline CDR1 reads SGHTA; CDR2 reads FQGNSA. Trimming took off 5 bases at V and 0 bases at J, with 8 bases between the two ends. The CDR3 has 15 amino acids. CDR3 DNA: TGTGCCAGCAGCCGTATAGCCTCTGGGGCCAACGTCCTGACTTTC. Translating gives CASSRIASGANVLTF.

Only one count was recorded for this clone. The chain links TRBV2 to TRBJ1-4; 7 nucleotides align to TRBD1. Per the germline V gene, CDR1 is SNHLY and CDR2 is FYNNEI. This CDR3 is 14 amino acids long. Trimming cost V 3 bases and J 5 bases; bases outside gene matches: 3. As DNA, the CDR3 is TGTGCCAGCAGTGAGGGGACAGTAAATGAAAAACTGTTTTTT. It yields the protein CASSEGTVNEKLFF.

This chain links TRBV7-3 with TRBJ2-5, with TRBD1 identical over 12 bases. V shed 4 bases and J 5 bases; nucleotides not matched to a gene: 8. CDR1 and CDR2 (germline): SGHTA, FQGTGA. CDR3 length: 16 amino acids. The CDR3 DNA sequence: TGTGCCAGCAGCTCGCGGGGGACAGGGGGCTTTGAGACCCAGTACTTC. Amino acids: CASSSRGTGGFETQYF.

The chain has TRBV2 and TRBJ1-3; possibly TRBD1 for D (6 bases). V was clipped by 7 bases and J by 0 bases, with 10 bases between them. CDR3 length: 14 residues. The germline gives CDR1 SNHLY, CDR2 FYNNEI. The DNA for the CDR3 is TGTGCCAGCACCACAGGGATCTCTGGAAACACCATATATTTT. This encodes CASTTGISGNTIYF.

The V gene is TRBV2, the J gene TRBJ1-1; D gene uncertain. Germline V gene data show CDR1 as SNHLY and CDR2 as FYNNEI. The CDR3 has 12 residues. The V and J ends lost 2 bases and 7 bases respectively, with 8 bases between them. CDR3 amino acids: CASSETWGEAFF. As DNA, the CDR3 is TGTGCCAGCAGTGAAACCTGGGGTGAAGCTTTCTTT.

The J gene is TRBJ2-7, the V gene TRBV27; D is unclear. Germline V CDR1 and CDR2: MNHEY, SMNVEV (reference sequence). V lost 4 bases to trimming and J lost 6 bases, with 4 bases between them. The CDR3 extends over 10 amino acids. CDR3 region: CASSYPEQYF. The CDR3 DNA sequence: TGTGCCAGCAGTTACCCCGAGCAGTACTTC.

This chain links TRBV5-1 with TRBJ1-5; D not certain. The CDR3 is made up of 14 amino acids. Trimming left V 0 bases short and J 7 bases short, with 11 bases between. Per germline, CDR1 SGHRS and CDR2 YFSETQ. The CDR3: CASSLDATSQPQHF. The DNA of the CDR3 is TGCGCCAGCAGCTTGGACGCTACTTCACAGCCCCAGCATTTT.

This chain joins TRBV5-1 and TRBJ1-1; perhaps TRBD1 as D (5 bases). Trimming pared 2 bases from V and 1 base from J, leaving 6 bases between. This CDR3 has 13 residues. CDR1 SGHRS and CDR2 YFSETQ come from the germline V gene. CDR3 region: CASSFGQNTEAFF. The CDR3 nucleotides are TGCGCCAGCAGCTTTGGACAGAACACTGAAGCTTTCTTT.

V is TRBV9 and J is TRBJ1-3; D is undetermined. Trimming left V 3 bases short and J 11 bases short, with 24 bases between. The CDR3 totals 16 residues. Germline values: CDR1 SGDLS, CDR2 YYNGEE. The CDR3 loop reads CASSGGLRPVGSPIYF. For the CDR3, the DNA is TGTGCCAGCAGCGGGGGTCTACGTCCAGTTGGATCCCCCATATATTTT.

The V gene is TRBV7-2, the J gene TRBJ2-5, with TRBD2 identical over 7 bases. V shed 5 bases and J 4 bases; nucleotides not matched to a gene: 10. Germline values: CDR1 SGHTA, CDR2 FQGNSA. The CDR3 extends over 15 amino acids. The CDR3: CASSPYTSARETQYF. CDR3 in DNA: TGTGCCAGCAGCCCCTACACTAGCGCCCGAGAGACCCAGTACTTC. Full variable domain (rest looked up from reference TRBV7-2 and TRBJ2-5): GAGVSQSPSNKVTEKGKDVELRCDPISGHTALYWYRQSLGQGLEFLIYFQGNSAPDKSGLPSDRFSAERTGGSVSTLTIQRTQQEDSAVYLCASSPYTSARETQYFGPGTRLLVL.

V is TRBV28 and J is TRBJ1-1; D is unresolved. This CDR3 contains 11 residues. The germline V and J ends were trimmed by 9 bases and 3 bases, with 8 bases remaining between them. Germline V CDR1 and CDR2: MDHEN, SYDVKM. The CDR3 DNA reads as TGTGCCAGTGGGTCCTACACTGAAGCTTTCTTT. As protein: CASGSYTEAFF.

The chain joins TRBV5-4 to TRBJ2-7; 8 bases agree with TRBD2. Germline loops: CDR1 SGHNT, CDR2 YYREEE (reference sequence). Trimming cost V 1 base and J 3 bases; bases outside gene matches: 9. The length of the CDR3 is 16 residues. Written as DNA, the CDR3 is TGTGCCAGCAGCTTGAACGGGGGGGCCAGTCACTACGAGCAGTACTTC. This gives the protein CASSLNGGASHYEQYF.

This sequence joins TRBV15 and TRBJ2-7; tentatively, D is TRBD2 (6 bases). The CDR3 is 14 amino acids. Germline CDR1 is LNHNV and CDR2 is YYDKDF (reference sequence). The germline V and J ends were trimmed by 6 bases and 2 bases, with 14 bases remaining between them. The CDR3 DNA is TGTGCCACCAGGGATGGAGGGAGAACCTACGAGCAGTACTTC. This codes for CATRDGGRTYEQYF.

The rearrangement links TRBV27 to TRBJ2-5; possible D gene TRBD1, 6 bases. The CDR3 spans 12 residues. V was trimmed by 5 bases and J by 5 bases, leaving 9 bases between them. Germline V gives CDR1 MNHEY, CDR2 SMNVEV (reference sequence). CDR3 loop: CASSSQGETQYF. The CDR3 coding sequence is TGTGCCAGCAGTAGCCAGGGGGAGACCCAGTACTTC.

The chain couples TRBV5-1 to TRBJ2-2, with D unclear. The CDR3 extends over 14 amino acids. The V end lost 0 bases, the J end lost 3 bases, and 6 bases lay between the germline ends. The germline CDR1 and CDR2 sequences are SGHRS and YFSETQ. The CDR3 loop is CASSLDSYTGELFF. The CDR3 DNA is TGCGCCAGCAGCTTGGACTCATACACCGGGGAGCTGTTTTTT.